Listed here are 27 T cell receptor beta chains from one sample, sequenced in a study of cytomegalovirus exposure and HLA in healthy donors. The PCR ran on 60 Vbeta and 13 Jbeta primers. TCRdb's copy holds only in-frame clones and misses some; the assay was immunoSEQ multiplex PCR. The sample holds about 200,000 clones, more than 65% seen once. The specimen was PBMCs. The receptors derive from a young woman in good health and CMV-seronegative.

The chain employs TRBV5-6 and TRBJ1-5, with D possibly matching TRBD1 (5 bases). This CDR3 spans 14 amino acids. Germline CDR1 is SGHDT and CDR2 is YYEEEE. The ends were cut back, 4 bases at V and 3 bases at J, with 11 bases in the middle. This CDR3 is CASSQGLLNQPQHF. The CDR3, as DNA: TGTGCCAGCAGCCAGGGACTTCTCAATCAGCCCCAGCATTTT.

This chain connects TRBV9 to TRBJ2-5; possible D gene TRBD2, 6 bases. CDR1 is SGDLS and CDR2 is YYNGEE in the germline V gene. V lost 0 bases and J lost 0, with 12 bases in between. The CDR3 is 16 amino acids. CDR3 DNA: TGTGCCAGCAGCGTAGGGGTTGGGGGGTACCAAGAGACCCAGTACTTC. Its translation is CASSVGVGGYQETQYF. Looking up the rest from reference TRBV9 and TRBJ2-5 gives the full variable domain: DSGVTQTPKHLITATGQRVTLRCSPRSGDLSVYWYQQSLDQGLQFLIQYYNGEERAKGNILERFSAQQFPDLHSELNLSSLELGDSALYFCASSVGVGGYQETQYFGPGTRLLVL.

This clone turned up a few times. The V call is TRBV7-9, the J call TRBJ2-3; TRBD1 agrees at 12 bases. The CDR3 loop spans 16 amino acids. V was clipped by 5 bases and J by 12 bases; unmatched bases: 15. Germline CDR1 and CDR2: SEHNR and FQNEAQ (reference sequence). CDR3: CASSATGTGGPYPQYF. DNA for the CDR3: TGTGCCAGCAGCGCCACCGGGACAGGGGGCCCCTACCCTCAGTATTTT.

As to this clone: Other DNA sequences in this sample translate to the same CDR3. This chain joins TRBV29-1 and TRBJ2-7, with D possibly matching TRBD1 (6 bases). Trimming took off 3 bases at V and 2 bases at J, with 8 bases between the two ends. Germline CDR1 is SQVTM and CDR2 is ANQGSEA. CDR3 length: 12 amino acids. CDR3 in DNA: TGCAGCGTTGAGGGGGACACCTACGAGCAGTACTTC. It encodes CSVEGDTYEQYF.

In its sample, this clone was seen a few times. This chain uses TRBV19 with TRBJ2-7, with D possibly matching TRBD1 (6 bases). V lost 3 bases, J lost 6 bases, and 15 bases lay in between. Looked up from germline, CDR1 is LNHDA and CDR2 is SQIVND (reference sequence). This CDR3 has 14 residues. CDR3 in amino acids: CASSMGYRDGEQYF. CDR3 coding DNA: TGTGCCAGTAGTATGGGGTACAGGGACGGCGAGCAGTACTTC.

This clone has more than one count but fewer than ten. The rearrangement joins TRBV2 to TRBJ2-1; the match to TRBD2 covers 9 bases. Germline lookup yields CDR1 SNHLY and CDR2 FYNNEI. The V segment lost 6 bases and the J segment 10 bases; nucleotides outside the gene matches: 1. CDR3 size: 11 residues. The CDR3 region is CASSLAGEQFF. CDR3 coding DNA: TGTGCCAGCAGCCTAGCGGGGGAGCAGTTCTTC.

V and J are TRBV4-2 and TRBJ2-3; tentatively, D is TRBD2 (6 bases). V lost 1 base and J lost 4, with 9 bases in between. Germline CDR1 reads LGHNA; CDR2 reads YNFKEQ. This CDR3 is 14 amino acids long. The CDR3 DNA reads TGTGCCAGCAGCCAAGGTGGAGGGCCAGATACGCAGTATTTT. Its protein product is CASSQGGGPDTQYF.

With respect to this clone: Possible read error: a much larger clone is one base away. The chain recombines TRBV5-6 with TRBJ1-1; 7 bases align to TRBD1. This CDR3 spans 12 amino acids. Germline assignment: CDR1 SGHDT and CDR2 YYEEEE. Trimming cost V 4 bases and J 4 bases; bases outside gene matches: 1. In DNA form, the CDR3 reads TGTGCCAGCAGCCCAGGGGGCACTGAAGCTTTCTTT. Translation: CASSPGGTEAFF.

In this sample, this clone turned up once. V usage is TRBV7-3 and J usage is TRBJ1-1; D might be TRBD1 (5 bases). There are 16 residues in the CDR3. From germline, CDR1 is SGHTA and CDR2 FQGTGA. V was cut by 2 bases and J by 2 bases, with 15 bases left in between. CDR3 residues: CASSLGPPGTNTEAFF. CDR3 nucleotide sequence: TGTGCCAGCAGCTTAGGTCCCCCGGGGACTAACACTGAAGCTTTCTTT.

This clone was seen a few times. This chain uses TRBV19 with TRBJ2-1, with TRBD2 matching over 9 bases. Germline V lookup: CDR1 LNHDA, CDR2 SQIVND (reference sequence). The CDR3 is made up of 14 amino acids. V was clipped by 6 bases and J by 6 bases; unmatched bases: 6. The CDR3 DNA reads TGTGCCAGTAGCAAGCGGGAGGCCGTCAATGAGCAGTTCTTC. Its protein is CASSKREAVNEQFF.

This clone was seen only a few times. The chain is built from TRBV4-2 and TRBJ1-1, with TRBD1 as a possible D gene (6 bases). Germline-derived CDR1 and CDR2 are LGHNA and YNFKEQ. The CDR3 totals 15 residues. Trimming took off 2 bases at V and 1 base at J, with 11 bases between the two ends. The chain's CDR3 is CASSQLTGENTEAFF. CDR3 sequence (DNA): TGTGCCAGCAGCCAATTGACAGGCGAGAACACTGAAGCTTTCTTT.

The chain carries TRBV7-2 and TRBJ2-3; 9 bases map to TRBD1. This CDR3 region has 16 residues. Per the germline V gene, CDR1 is SGHTA and CDR2 is FQGNSA. V lost 5 bases to trimming and J lost 0 bases; unmatched junction nucleotides: 6. CDR3 in amino acids: CASSTGGKTSTDTQYF. In nucleotides, the CDR3 is TGTGCCAGCAGCACAGGGGGCAAGACTAGCACAGATACGCAGTATTTT.

The sample holds one count of this clone. The chain links TRBV11-2 to TRBJ1-4; 10 bases match TRBD1. CDR1 is SGHAT, CDR2 FQNNGV, per germline. Trimming cost V 5 bases and J 6 bases; bases outside gene matches: 3. The CDR3 is 14 amino acids. The CDR3 nucleotides are TGTGCCAGCAGCCGGACAGGGGGTGATGAAAAACTGTTTTTT. It codes for CASSRTGGDEKLFF.

This chain joins TRBV10-3 and TRBJ1-5, with 9 nucleotides matching TRBD1. Trimming cost V 2 bases and J 2 bases; bases outside gene matches: 4. The germline gives CDR1 ENHRY, CDR2 SYGVKD. This CDR3 comprises 16 residues. The CDR3 DNA follows: TGTGCCATCAGTGAGAAGGGACAGGGTGGCAATCAGCCCCAGCATTTT. Translated: CAISEKGQGGNQPQHF.

The chain carries TRBV19 and TRBJ2-3; D ambiguous. The V end was cut by 3 bases, the J end by 2 bases, with 15 bases between. This CDR3 region has 16 residues. In germline, CDR1 is LNHDA, CDR2 SQIVND (reference sequence). In DNA form, the CDR3 reads TGTGCCAGTAGTATTCAGCGCAAGCAAAACACAGATACGCAGTATTTT. This translates into CASSIQRKQNTDTQYF.

The chain recombines TRBV5-5 with TRBJ2-7; TRBD1 is a possible D gene (6 bases). This CDR3 comprises 14 residues. Looked up from germline, CDR1 is SGHKS and CDR2 is YYEKEE (reference sequence). V was clipped by 3 bases and J by 4 bases, with 14 bases between them. The CDR3 sequence: CASSYRDTSYEQYF. The DNA of the CDR3 is TGTGCCAGCAGCTACCGGGACACCTCGTACGAGCAGTACTTC.

The rearrangement joins TRBV5-4 to TRBJ1-4; possible D gene TRBD1, 5 bases. The CDR3 contains 15 residues. CDR1 is SGHNT and CDR2 is YYREEE in the germline V gene (reference sequence). V lost 4 bases and J 0 bases, leaving 10 bases between the germline ends. The CDR3 nucleotides read TGTGCCAGCAGCCCGGGGACTGCAACTAATGAAAAACTGTTTTTT. Encoded protein: CASSPGTATNEKLFF.

Only one count was recorded for this clone. One end of the junction fails to match germline, which may point to a read error. This sequence joins TRBV6-1 and TRBJ1-2, with 10 nucleotides matching TRBD1. The germline CDR1 and CDR2 sequences are MNHNS and SASEGT. The CDR3 has 15 amino acids. The CDR3 coding sequence is TGTGCCAGCAGGGAAGGACAGGGGGAAAACTATGGCTACACCTTC. The encoded protein is CASREGQGENYGYTF.

Only a few counts were recorded for this clone. The genes are TRBV19 and TRBJ2-2; 7 nucleotides agree with TRBD2. The V segment lost 2 bases and the J segment 0 bases; nucleotides outside the gene matches: 12. The germline V gene has CDR1 LNHDA and CDR2 SQIVND (reference sequence). The CDR3 is made up of 19 amino acids. CDR3 in amino acids: CASSIQRRGGQTNTGELFF. In DNA form, the CDR3 reads TGTGCCAGTAGTATACAAAGGAGGGGAGGGCAGACGAACACCGGGGAGCTGTTTTTT.

The CDR3 DNA follows: TGTGCCAGCAAGGCGGCGGGAGTATCCTACGAGCAGTACTTC. Amino acid sequence: CASKAAGVSYEQYF. This chain links TRBV2 with TRBJ2-7, with TRBD2 matching 7 bases. Germline CDR1 is SNHLY and CDR2 is FYNNEI. This CDR3 has 14 residues. Germline trimming cut 7 bases from V and 1 base from J; bases unmatched to any gene: 7. Using reference TRBV2 and TRBJ2-7 for the parts outside the CDR3, the full variable domain is EPEVTQTPSHQVTQMGQEVILRCVPISNHLYFYWYRQILGQKVEFLVSFYNNEISEKSEIFDDQFSVERPDGSNFTLKIRSTKLEDSAMYFCASKAAGVSYEQYFGPGTRLTVT.

This clone appeared a single time. J is TRBJ2-3 and V is TRBV10-2; 7 bases agree with TRBD2. The CDR3 covers 14 residues. Germline V gene sequence: CDR1 WSHSY, CDR2 SAAADI. Trimming at V came to 8 bases and at J to 1 base, leaving 6 bases not matched to a gene. The CDR3 here is CASVVRGGTDTQYF. DNA for the CDR3: TGCGCCAGCGTTGTTCGGGGGGGCACAGATACGCAGTATTTT.

A few counts support this clone. The chain employs TRBV7-2 and TRBJ1-1; TRBD1 matches 8 bases. The CDR3 totals 15 residues. Looked up from germline, CDR1 is SGHTA and CDR2 is FQGNSA. V lost 1 base to trimming and J lost 1 base; unmatched junction nucleotides: 2. Here the CDR3 reads CASSLVGTGNTEAFF. The CDR3 coding sequence is TGTGCCAGCAGCTTAGTAGGGACAGGGAACACTGAAGCTTTCTTT.

V is TRBV2 and J is TRBJ2-1; tentative D call: TRBD2 (6 bases). CDR3 length: 14 residues. V was trimmed by 10 bases and J by 4 bases, leaving 17 bases between them. In germline, CDR1 is SNHLY, CDR2 FYNNEI. The CDR3 reads CATTVGGTYNEQFF. In DNA form, the CDR3 reads TGTGCCACCACAGTCGGCGGGACGTACAATGAGCAGTTCTTC.

This chain links TRBV7-9 with TRBJ1-1; perhaps TRBD1 as D (6 bases). The CDR3 spans 15 residues. CDR1 and CDR2 from the germline V gene are SEHNR and FQNEAQ (reference sequence). V was cut by 6 bases and J by 5 bases, with 19 bases left in between. The CDR3 DNA sequence: TGTGCCAGCAGGGGGTGGGTCAGGGGCGGAACTGAAGCTTTCTTT. Its protein product is CASRGWVRGGTEAFF.

The chain combines TRBV7-9 with TRBJ1-5, with 8 bases identical to TRBD1. Per germline, CDR1 SEHNR and CDR2 FQNEAQ (reference sequence). V gave up 3 bases and J gave up 1 base; unmatched junction bases: 8. CDR3 size: 17 residues. In nucleotides, the CDR3 is TGTGCCAGCAGCTTTTGGACAGGGTTCGGGAGCAATCAGCCCCAGCATTTT. Its protein product is CASSFWTGFGSNQPQHF.

This sequence joins TRBV5-1 and TRBJ2-7; a possible D gene is TRBD2 (6 bases). Germline-derived CDR1 and CDR2 are SGHRS and YFSETQ. The germline V and J ends were trimmed by 2 bases and 2 bases, with 14 bases remaining between them. The CDR3 spans 15 residues. The CDR3 reads CASSLTGLSPYEQYF. The CDR3 DNA is TGCGCCAGCAGCTTAACGGGACTGTCGCCCTACGAGCAGTACTTC. The full variable domain, completed using reference TRBV5-1 and TRBJ2-7, is KAGVTQTPRYLIKTRGQQVTLSCSPISGHRSVSWYQQTPGQGLQFLFEYFSETQRNKGNFPGRFSGRQFSNSRSEMNVSTLELGDSALYLCASSLTGLSPYEQYFGPGTRLTVT.

This clone has a handful of counts. V usage is TRBV7-9 and J usage is TRBJ1-2, with 7 positions matching TRBD1. The V gene end was trimmed by 5 bases and the J gene end by 2 bases; junction bases not matched to a gene: 2. Germline CDR1 SEHNR, CDR2 FQNEAQ (reference sequence). This CDR3 comprises 13 residues. CDR3 nucleotides: TGTGCCAGCAGCCGGGACAGAAACTATGGCTACACCTTC. Translation: CASSRDRNYGYTF.